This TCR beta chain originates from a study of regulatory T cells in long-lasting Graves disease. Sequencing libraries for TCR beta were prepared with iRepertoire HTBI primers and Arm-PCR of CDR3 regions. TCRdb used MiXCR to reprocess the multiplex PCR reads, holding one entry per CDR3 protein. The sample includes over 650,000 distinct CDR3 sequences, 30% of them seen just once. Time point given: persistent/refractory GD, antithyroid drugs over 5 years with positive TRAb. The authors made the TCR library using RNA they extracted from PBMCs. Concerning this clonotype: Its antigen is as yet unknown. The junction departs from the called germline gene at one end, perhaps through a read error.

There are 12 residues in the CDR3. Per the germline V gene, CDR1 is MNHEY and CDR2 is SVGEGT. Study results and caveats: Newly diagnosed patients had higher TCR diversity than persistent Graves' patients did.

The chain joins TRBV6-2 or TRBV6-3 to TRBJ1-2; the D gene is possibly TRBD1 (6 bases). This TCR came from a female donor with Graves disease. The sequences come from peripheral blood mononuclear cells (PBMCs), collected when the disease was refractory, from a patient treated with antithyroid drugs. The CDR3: CTSSYRDYGYTF. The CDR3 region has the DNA TGTACCAGCAGTTACAGGGACTATGGCTACACCTTC.